These T cell receptor beta chains were read from a single sample in a study of shared clonotypes between healthy human individuals. Here immunoSEQ multiplex PCR was the method, and the copy in TCRdb shows in-frame clones only, minus some. The sample carries approximately 500,000 clones, about 85% recorded once. Sequencing input: PBMCs. These TCRs come from a woman in her thirties or forties in good health. Some clones in this sample may be carry-over from other donors' samples. CDR3s include the opening cysteine and the closing phenylalanine or tryptophan. A D gene is named only where the DNA matches it firmly. The listing skips clone size in some rows; elsewhere it reads once, few, many or a size class.

>TRBV15|.|TRBD2|TRBJ2-3
CATSSGTSGSQDTQYF
TGTGCCACCAGCAGTGGGACTAGCGGGAGTCAAGATACGCAGTATTTT
>TRBV30|.|.|TRBJ1-5
CAWSGLVSNQPQHF
TGTGCCTGGAGTGGACTGGTTAGCAATCAGCCCCAGCATTTT
>TRBV18|.|.|TRBJ2-7
CASSPVTLSYEQYF
TGTGCCAGCTCACCGGTGACTCTCTCCTACGAGCAGTACTTC
>TRBV14|.|TRBD2|TRBJ2-1
CASRASGRLNEQFF
TGTGCCAGCAGGGCTAGCGGGAGGCTCAATGAGCAGTTCTTC
>TRBV5-4|.|.|TRBJ1-5
CASSFGGGSNQPQHF
TGTGCCAGCAGCTTCGGGGGAGGCTCGAATCAGCCCCAGCATTTT
>TRBV9|.|.|TRBJ1-5
CASSVGGENQPQHF
TGTGCCAGCAGCGTAGGAGGGGAGAATCAGCCCCAGCATTTT
>TRBV11-2|.|.|TRBJ1-2
CASSLQGSNYGYTF
TGTGCCAGCAGCTTACAGGGAAGTAACTATGGCTACACCTTC
>TRBV9|.|.|TRBJ2-1
CASSTPGQINEQFF
TGTGCCAGCAGCACTCCGGGACAAATCAATGAGCAGTTCTTC
>TRBV2|.|TRBD1|TRBJ2-5
CASSRDRGGETQYF
TGTGCCAGCAGTAGGGACAGGGGAGGAGAGACCCAGTACTTC
>TRBV30|.|TRBD1|TRBJ1-6
CACPGQGADSSPLHF
TGTGCCTGCCCCGGACAGGGGGCCGATAGTTCACCCCTCCACTTT
>TRBV4-1|.|TRBD1|TRBJ2-7
CASSQGGIGDRGTEQYF
TGCGCCAGCAGCCAAGGGGGAATTGGGGACAGGGGTACCGAGCAGTACTTC
>TRBV5-1|.|.|TRBJ1-2
CASSTGSHYGYTF
TGCGCCAGCTCAACAGGGTCTCACTATGGCTACACCTTC
>TRBV19|many|.|TRBJ2-1
CASSIGHRVANEQFF
TGTGCCAGTAGTATAGGCCACAGGGTGGCAAATGAGCAGTTCTTC
>TRBV4-3|.|TRBD1|TRBJ2-1
CASSSRPELPGGSTSYNEQFF
TGCGCCAGCAGCTCCCGACCAGAGTTGCCAGGGGGCTCGACCTCCTACAATGAGCAGTTCTTC
>TRBV28|few|.|TRBJ2-1
CASSSVLLDGDEQFF
TGTGCCAGCAGTTCTGTCCTACTAGATGGGGATGAGCAGTTCTTC